This TCR beta chain was captured in a study of blood T cells in healthy people across ages. Details on this clonotype: The antigen is undetermined.

Primed by a sample-barcoded 5' primer and a J-beta primer mix, a second PCR proceeded for about 7 to 11 cycles. In TCRdb, the 5' RACE reads were re-called with MiXCR into one record per CDR3 protein. The repertoire includes a few hundred thousand distinct CDR3 sequences, approximately 25% of them detected once, and around 20% sits in the top ten. Study-level findings and limits: Long-lived and aged donors differed, with more naive CD4+ cells and higher diversity in the long-lived.

Sequenced sample: blood. The TCR was taken from a woman in her seventies in good health.

CDR3 nucleotides: TGCAGTGTCTATCGTGGGGGGGCGGGGGTAGCCAAAAACATTCAGTACTTC. This sequence encodes CSVYRGGAGVAKNIQYF. The rearrangement uses TRBV20-1 and TRBJ2-4; TRBD2 is a possible D gene (7 bases). The ends were cut back, 7 bases at V and 0 bases at J, with 22 bases in the middle. There are 17 residues in the CDR3. Germline values: CDR1 DFQATT, CDR2 SNEGSKA (reference sequence).